Detailed here is one T cell receptor beta chain. Its antigen is not identified. V was cut by 0 bases and J by 3 bases, with 14 bases left in between. Germline loops: CDR1 SGHAT, CDR2 FQNNGV. The CDR3 spans 16 residues. The sample originates from a study of regulatory dendritic cells for organ transplantation. Study-wide findings and caveats: The most alloreactive TCR clonotypes were found in resting memory CD8+ cells.

The repertoire was sequenced with immunoSEQ multiplex PCR; TCRdb's copy has only in-frame clones and lacks some. The profile covers tens of thousands of clones, with 85% appearing a single time and roughly 0.26% taken by the ten largest. CFSE-labeled sorted T cells met regulatory or mature dendritic cells for over 4 days. The sequence was obtained from a human donor in good health. Material: naive CD4+ T cells from blood cultured with dendritic cells. The subset denotes: CD45RA+ naive T cells. V is TRBV11-2 and J is TRBJ1-1; D remains unclear. The CDR3: CASSLDFRTTDTEAFF. CDR3 bases: TGTGCCAGCAGCTTAGATTTTAGGACTACGGACACTGAAGCTTTCTTT.